Below are 31 T cell receptor beta chains sequenced from a single sample in a study of tumor and adjacent non-tumor tissue in lung cancer. Three rounds of nested PCR, following a modified ARM-PCR protocol, produced the TCRbeta library. One entry per CDR3 protein results from TCRdb running MiXCR on the multiplex PCR reads. In the table there are some 100,000 distinct CDR3 sequences, around three quarters of which are singletons. The template was RNA from unsorted bulk tissue. This non-tumor lung sample came from over 3 cm beyond the tumor edge. The sequencing sample was made of distant non-tumor lung tissue. These receptors all come from a man in his sixties with small cell lung cancer.

On this clonotype itself: A single base separates this from a much larger clone, so it may be a read error. The chain recombines TRBV28 with TRBJ1-3, with D unresolved. Germline CDR1 reads MDHEN; CDR2 reads SYDVKM. CDR3 size: 15 residues. The CDR3 region is CASSLSSDSGKTIYF. The DNA of the CDR3 is TGTGCCAGCAGTTTAAGCTCCGACTCTGGAAAGACCATATATTTT.

As regards this clonotype: A clone one base away is much larger, so this may be a read error. This sequence joins TRBV5-1 and TRBJ1-1; D remains unclear. The V gene's germline CDR1 is SGHRS and CDR2 YFSETQ. This CDR3 has 13 residues. In DNA form, the CDR3 reads TGCGCCAGGAGCTTGGGTCGGAACACTGAAGCTTTCTTT. It translates to CARSLGRNTEAFF.

About this clonotype itself: One junction end does not reproduce the germline sequence, and a read error may be involved. This chain connects TRBV29-1 to TRBJ1-2; TRBD1 matches 7 bases. Germline loops: CDR1 SQVTM, CDR2 ANQGSEA. The CDR3 covers 12 residues. The CDR3 loop is CSVERGHYGYSF. CDR3 sequence (DNA): TGCAGCGTTGAAAGGGGGCACTATGGCTACAGTTTC. The complete variable domain, with remaining parts taken from reference TRBV29-1 and TRBJ1-2, reads SAVISQKPSRDICQRGTSLTIQCQVDSQVTMMFWYRQQPGQSLTLIATANQGSEATYESGFVIDKFPISRPNLTFSTLTVSNMSPEDSSIYLCSVERGHYGYSFGSGTRLTVV.

As for this clonotype: At one of its ends the junction is not consistent with the germline gene, which may arise from a read error. V usage is TRBV6-1 and J usage is TRBJ2-5, with TRBD1 matching over 9 bases. This CDR3 is built from 16 residues. Germline CDR1 reads MNHNS; CDR2 reads SASEGT. The CDR3 protein is CASTSLQGAVREPQYF. The CDR3 bases are TGTGCCAGCACTTCATTACAGGGGGCAGTGAGAGAGCCCCAGTACTTC.

In this sample, this clonotype turned up once. At one boundary the junction diverges from the germline segment, which might be a read error. This chain joins TRBV6-1 and TRBJ1-1, with D possibly matching TRBD1 (5 bases). The germline CDR1 and CDR2 sequences are MNHNS and SASEGT. The CDR3 totals 15 residues. In nucleotides, the CDR3 is TGTGCCAGCAGTGAACGCGACGAAATTGGGACTGAAGATTTCTTC. Encoded protein: CASSERDEIGTEDFF.

Regarding this clonotype: The CDR3 end shows no conserved phenylalanine or tryptophan, and so a read error is likely. V usage is TRBV5-4 and J usage is TRBJ2-2; 10 nucleotides line up with TRBD2. The CDR3 is made up of 15 amino acids. CDR1 and CDR2 (germline): SGHNT, YYREEE (reference sequence). The CDR3 nucleotides are TGTGCCGGCAGCTTGGCTAGCGGGGGCACCGGGGAGCTGTTTCTT. Translated: CAGSLASGGTGELFL.

Points on this clonotype: An end of the junction differs from the germline gene, which may be a read error. The V call is TRBV7-8, the J call TRBJ2-4; D is perhaps TRBD1 (5 bases). This CDR3 has 12 residues. Germline-derived CDR1 and CDR2 are SGHVS and FQNEAQ. This chain's CDR3 is CANSLGQGIKYF. The CDR3 nucleotides read TGTGCCAACAGCTTGGGCCAGGGCATTAAGTACTTC.

This clonotype appeared a single time. A much larger clonotype is one base distant, so this may be a read error. CDR3 in amino acids: CAIGESKPINSPLHF. For the CDR3, the DNA is TGTGCCATCGGTGAGTCGAAACCTATTAATTCACCCCTCCACTTT. V and J are TRBV10-3 and TRBJ1-6; D is undetermined. The germline V gene has CDR1 ENHRY and CDR2 SYGVKD. CDR3 length: 15 amino acids.

This clonotype was seen ten or more times. This chain joins TRBV4-2 and TRBJ1-4, with TRBD1 identical over 7 bases. Germline CDR1 and CDR2: LGHNA and YNFKEQ. The CDR3 covers 14 residues. V lost 1 base, J lost 8 bases, and 4 bases stayed unmatched. CDR3 sequence: CASSQVQGMEKLFF. CDR3 DNA sequence: TGTGCCAGCAGCCAAGTACAGGGGATGGAAAAACTGTTTTTT.

This clonotype was observed once. Germline is not matched at one junction end, which may reflect a read error. The chain employs TRBV6-1 and TRBJ1-2; tentatively, D is TRBD1 (6 bases). Germline assignment: CDR1 MNHNS and CDR2 SASEGT. CDR3 length: 16 residues. In nucleotides, the CDR3 is TGTGCCAGTAGTGCACAGGGTGCCAATGGTTTGTATGGCTACACCTTC. As protein: CASSAQGANGLYGYTF.

This clonotype was observed at least ten times. The chain employs TRBV20-1 and TRBJ1-1, with TRBD1 as a possible D gene (5 bases). With 0 bases removed from V and 2 bases from J, the gap between germline ends came to 10 bases. Looked up from germline, CDR1 is DFQATT and CDR2 is SNEGSKA (reference sequence). The CDR3 length is 14 residues. CDR3 in amino acids: CSARDRVLNTEAFF. The DNA for the CDR3 is TGCAGTGCTAGAGACAGGGTGTTAAACACTGAAGCTTTCTTT.

In the case of this clonotype: A read error may account for a junction end that differs from germline. This sequence joins TRBV6-5 and TRBJ2-1; D might be TRBD2 (5 bases). The germline CDR1 and CDR2 sequences are MNHEY and SVGAGI. The CDR3 sequence is 15 residues long. CDR3 bases: TGTACCAGCAGTGACCCCGGACTCGCGCGCAATGAGCAATTCTTC. This translates into CTSSDPGLARNEQFF.

To note about this clonotype: An end of the junction differs from the germline gene, which may be a read error. This chain connects TRBV7-9 to TRBJ2-1; weak D call: TRBD2 (5 bases). Germline V lookup: CDR1 SEHNR, CDR2 FQNEAQ (reference sequence). The CDR3 length is 15 residues. Here the CDR3 reads CTSSFRAAFYNEQFF. CDR3 sequence (DNA): TGTACCAGCAGCTTCCGAGCGGCCTTTTACAATGAGCAGTTCTTC.

For this clonotype: At one end the junction does not follow the germline gene, possibly because of a read error. The chain joins TRBV6-1 to TRBJ2-1; 10 bases map to TRBD2. Germline CDR1 is MNHNS and CDR2 is SASEGT. The CDR3 covers 19 residues. The CDR3 here is CASSGSGTSERRAYNEQSF. DNA for the CDR3: TGTGCCAGCAGTGGATCCGGGACTAGCGAGAGGAGGGCCTACAATGAGCAGTCCTTC.

To note about this clonotype: Because it lacks the conserved phenylalanine or tryptophan at the end, this CDR3 is likely a read error. The chain's CDR3 is CASSHRSEPEAFI. The DNA for the CDR3 is TGTGCCAGCAGCCATCGAAGTGAGCCTGAAGCTTTCATT. The V and J genes are TRBV11-2 and TRBJ1-1; D unresolved. CDR1 is SGHAT and CDR2 is FQNNGV in the germline V gene. The ends were cut back, 5 bases at V and 6 bases at J, with 13 bases in the middle. There are 13 residues in the CDR3.

This clonotype was seen at least ten times. The J gene is TRBJ2-7, the V gene TRBV20-1; no definite D call. Germline V gene sequence: CDR1 DFQATT, CDR2 SNEGSKA (reference sequence). Trimming left V 3 bases short and J 4 bases short, with 16 bases between. This CDR3 spans 14 amino acids. CDR3 sequence reads: CSARNQLVRYEQYF. The DNA for the CDR3 is TGCAGTGCTAGGAACCAGTTAGTCCGTTACGAGCAGTACTTC.

Comments on this clonotype: One junction end disagrees with the germline gene, perhaps due to a read error. The rearrangement uses TRBV6-5 and TRBJ2-1, with D possibly being TRBD1 (6 bases). The CDR3 covers 16 residues. The germline CDR1 and CDR2 sequences are MNHEY and SVGAGI. CDR3 coding DNA: TGTGTCAGCAGTAGCCTCAGGGGCCCCTCAGAGAATGAGCAGTTCTTC. It is translated as CVSSSLRGPSENEQFF.

Turning to this clonotype: A read error may account for a junction end that differs from germline. The rearrangement links TRBV11-2 to TRBJ2-7, with 8 positions matching TRBD1. The length of the CDR3 is 12 residues. The V gene's germline CDR1 is SGHAT and CDR2 FQNNGV. The CDR3 sequence is CASRSGGSEQQF. As DNA, the CDR3 is TGTGCCAGCAGGTCAGGGGGCTCGGAGCAGCAGTTC. Full variable domain (outside the CDR3, taken from reference TRBV11-2 and TRBJ2-7): EAGVAQSPRYKIIEKRQSVAFWCNPISGHATLYWYQQILGQGPKLLIQFQNNGVVDDSQLPKDRFSAERLKGVDSTLKIQPAKLEDSAVYLCASRSGGSEQQFGPGTRLTVT.

This clonotype was counted many times. V usage is TRBV30 and J usage is TRBJ2-1; D may correspond to TRBD1 or TRBD2 (5 bases each). Germline-derived CDR1 and CDR2 are GTSNPN and SVGIG (reference sequence). CDR3 size: 13 residues. V shed 2 bases and J shed 5 bases, with 10 bases lying between them. The CDR3 nucleotides are TGTGCCTGGAGTCGTTGGGGGAACAATGAGCAGTTCTTC. Its protein is CAWSRWGNNEQFF.

The chain combines TRBV5-6 with TRBJ2-7; possible D gene TRBD1, 5 bases. Looked up from germline, CDR1 is SGHDT and CDR2 is YYEEEE. The CDR3 contains 14 residues. CDR3 nucleotides: TGTGTCGGCAGCTTGAGGCAGGGCAATCCCGAGCAGTACTTC. It translates to CVGSLRQGNPEQYF.

Regarding this clonotype: This likely comes from a read error, as the CDR3 has no conserved phenylalanine or tryptophan at its end. The V call is TRBV11-2, the J call TRBJ2-1, with D perhaps matching TRBD1 (6 bases). The CDR3 extends over 14 amino acids. Trimming removed 0 bases at V and 9 bases at J, with 12 bases between. Germline assignment: CDR1 SGHAT and CDR2 FQNNGV. The CDR3 DNA follows: TGTGCCAGCAGCTTAGATACAGGGTTGGTTGAGCAGTTCCTC. This gives the protein CASSLDTGLVEQFL.

This chain joins TRBV10-3 and TRBJ2-7; 12 bases line up with TRBD1. V gave up 8 bases and J gave up 5 bases; unmatched junction bases: 7. CDR3 size: 14 residues. Looked up from germline, CDR1 is ENHRY and CDR2 is SYGVKD. The CDR3 protein is CAIWAGTGGHEQYF. The CDR3 DNA is TGTGCCATCTGGGCCGGGACAGGGGGCCACGAGCAGTACTTC.

As for this clonotype: The junction departs from the called germline gene at one end, perhaps through a read error. The V call is TRBV5-4, the J call TRBJ2-2, with a tentative D call TRBD2 (5 bases). The CDR3 consists of 14 residues. In germline, CDR1 is SGHNT, CDR2 YYREEE (reference sequence). The CDR3 nucleotides read TGTGCCAGTAGCTCAGTCGCGAACACCGGGGAGCTGTTATTT. Amino acids: CASSSVANTGELLF.

Of note for this clonotype: The CDR3 does not close with the conserved phenylalanine or tryptophan, likely indicating a read error. The chain joins TRBV4-1 to TRBJ2-7; D uncertain. This CDR3 has 14 residues. CDR1 and CDR2 (germline): MGHRA, YSYEKL. The CDR3 protein is CVSSLVESSYEQYL. The CDR3 DNA is TGCGTCAGCAGCCTGGTGGAGAGCTCCTACGAGCAGTACCTC.

In the case of this clonotype: A read error may be the cause here, since a much bigger clone is one base away. The rearrangement uses TRBV30 and TRBJ2-3, with 11 bases fitting TRBD2. The CDR3 is 16 residues long. V lost 0 bases, J lost 6 bases, and 8 bases stayed unmatched. Germline lookup yields CDR1 GTSNPN and CDR2 SVGIG (reference sequence). CDR3 sequence (DNA): TGTGCCTGGAGTGTACCAGTAGCGGGAGGGGGGGATACGCAGTATTTT. Translated, it gives CAWSVPVAGGGDTQYF.

The V and J genes are TRBV4-1 and TRBJ2-5; 7 nucleotides line up with TRBD1. The germline V gene encodes CDR1 MGHRA and CDR2 YSYEKL. The CDR3 contains 13 residues. Unmatched junction bases numbered 13, after V lost 4 bases and J lost 14 bases. CDR3 nucleotide sequence: TGCGCCAGCAGCCGCGACAGGGAAGAGACTCATTACTTC. Its protein product is CASSRDREETHYF.

This rearrangement joins TRBV11-2 to TRBJ1-1; no definite D call. Germline V lookup: CDR1 SGHAT, CDR2 FQNNGV. V shed 0 bases and J shed 8 bases, with 10 bases lying between them. The CDR3 length is 13 residues. In DNA, the CDR3 is TGTGCCAGCAGCTTAGATCGGGCCGGAGAAGCTTTCTTT. This codes for CASSLDRAGEAFF. Drawing the rest from reference TRBV11-2 and TRBJ1-1, the complete variable domain is EAGVAQSPRYKIIEKRQSVAFWCNPISGHATLYWYQQILGQGPKLLIQFQNNGVVDDSQLPKDRFSAERLKGVDSTLKIQPAKLEDSAVYLCASSLDRAGEAFFGQGTRLTVV.

Note on this clonotype: With a much larger clone just one base away, this may be a read error. The CDR3 DNA sequence: TGCAGTGCTAGTTGGGCTAGCAATCCGCCCCAGCATTTT. Translating gives CSASWASNPPQHF. The J gene is TRBJ1-5, the V gene TRBV20-1; no clear D. The CDR3 runs 13 residues. CDR1 is DFQATT and CDR2 is SNEGSKA in the germline V gene (reference sequence).

Comment on this clonotype: The junction differs from germline at one of its ends, possibly a read error. V gene TRBV19 combines with J gene TRBJ1-5; D not resolved. CDR3 length: 12 amino acids. CDR1 and CDR2 from the germline V gene are LNHDA and SQIVND (reference sequence). CDR3 region: CASSIPRQPQHF. The CDR3 region has the DNA TGTGCTAGTAGTATTCCCCGACAGCCCCAGCATTTT. The full variable domain, rest sourced from reference TRBV19 and TRBJ1-5, is DGGITQSPKYLFRKEGQNVTLSCEQNLNHDAMYWYRQDPGQGLRLIYYSQIVNDFQKGDIAEGYSVSREKKESFPLTVTSAQKNPTAFYLCASSIPRQPQHFGDGTRLSIL.

Points on this clonotype: A read error may account for a junction end that differs from germline. This rearrangement joins TRBV30 to TRBJ1-3, with a tentative D call TRBD1 (6 bases). The length of the CDR3 is 13 residues. Germline CDR1 GTSNPN, CDR2 SVGIG (reference sequence). This CDR3 is CAWKRGSGDTIYF. The CDR3 coding sequence is TGTGCCTGGAAGAGGGGGTCTGGAGACACCATATATTTT.

Remarks on this clonotype: Compared with germline, one end of the junction differs, possibly owing to a read error. DNA for the CDR3: TGTGCCAGCAGTTACTCCGGGGGTGAGAGCACTGAAGATTTCTTT. Its protein product is CASSYSGGESTEDFF. This chain connects TRBV6-6 to TRBJ1-1, with a possible D match to TRBD1 (5 bases). The CDR3 covers 15 residues. CDR1 is MNHNY and CDR2 is SVGAGI in the germline V gene (reference sequence).